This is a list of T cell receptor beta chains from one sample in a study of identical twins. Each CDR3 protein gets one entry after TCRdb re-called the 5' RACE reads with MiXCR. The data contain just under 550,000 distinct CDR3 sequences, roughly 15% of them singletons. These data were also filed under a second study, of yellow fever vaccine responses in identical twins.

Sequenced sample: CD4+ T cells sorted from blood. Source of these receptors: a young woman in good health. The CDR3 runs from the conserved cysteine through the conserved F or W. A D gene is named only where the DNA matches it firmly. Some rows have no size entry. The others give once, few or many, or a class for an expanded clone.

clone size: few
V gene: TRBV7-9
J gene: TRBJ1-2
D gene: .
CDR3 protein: CASSLASNGERYTF
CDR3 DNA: TGTGCCAGCAGCTTAGCGTCGAATGGTGAGAGGTACACCTTC

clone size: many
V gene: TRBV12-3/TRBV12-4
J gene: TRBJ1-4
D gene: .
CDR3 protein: CASSWAANEKLFF
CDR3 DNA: TGTGCCAGCAGTTGGGCAGCTAATGAAAAACTGTTTTTT

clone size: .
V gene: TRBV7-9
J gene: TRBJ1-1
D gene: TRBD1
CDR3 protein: CASSFRDRDSEAFF
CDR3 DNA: TGTGCCAGCAGCTTCCGGGACAGGGATTCTGAAGCTTTCTTT

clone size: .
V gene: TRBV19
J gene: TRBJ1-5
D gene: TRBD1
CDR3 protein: CASSIPDRAGQPQHF
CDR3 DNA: TGTGCCAGTAGTATCCCGGACAGGGCGGGTCAGCCCCAGCATTTT

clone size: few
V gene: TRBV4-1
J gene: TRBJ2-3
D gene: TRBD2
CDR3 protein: CASSRGLAGGTTDTQYF
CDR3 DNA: TGCGCCAGCAGCCGGGGACTAGCGGGGGGAACCACAGATACGCAGTATTTT

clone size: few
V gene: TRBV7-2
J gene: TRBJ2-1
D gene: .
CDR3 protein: CASSLERGRYFEQFF
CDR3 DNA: TGTGCCAGCAGCTTAGAGAGGGGACGGTATTTTGAGCAGTTCTTC

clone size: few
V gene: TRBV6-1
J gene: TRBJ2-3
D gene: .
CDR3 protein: CASSGKRPSTDTQYF
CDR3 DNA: TGTGCCAGCAGTGGTAAGCGGCCTAGCACAGATACGCAGTATTTT

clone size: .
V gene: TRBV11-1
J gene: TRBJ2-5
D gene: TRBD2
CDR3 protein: CASRTNYGGGQETQYF
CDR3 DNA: TGTGCCAGCAGAACCAACTACGGGGGGGGACAAGAGACCCAGTACTTC

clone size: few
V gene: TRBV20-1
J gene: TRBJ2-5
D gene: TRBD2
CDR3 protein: CSARLMWSSGLASRREETQYF
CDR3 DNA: TGCAGTGCTAGACTTATGTGGAGTTCAGGACTAGCGAGCCGGAGGGAAGAGACCCAGTACTTC

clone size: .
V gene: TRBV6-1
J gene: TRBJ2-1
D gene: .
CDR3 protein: CASRDRDYNEQFF
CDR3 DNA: TGTGCCAGTAGGGACCGGGACTACAATGAGCAGTTCTTC

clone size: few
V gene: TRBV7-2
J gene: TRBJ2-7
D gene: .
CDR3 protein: CASSLGGTGEYEQYF
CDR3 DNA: TGTGCCAGCAGCTTAGGGGGCACGGGGGAATACGAGCAGTACTTC

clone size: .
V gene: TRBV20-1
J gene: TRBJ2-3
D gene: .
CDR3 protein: CSAGGPDSSQYF
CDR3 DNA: TGCAGTGCCGGGGGGCCGGACTCTTCGCAGTATTTT

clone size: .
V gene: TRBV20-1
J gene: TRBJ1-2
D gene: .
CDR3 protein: CSARDPGTAGGYTF
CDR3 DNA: TGCAGTGCTAGAGATCCCGGGACTGCGGGGGGCTACACCTTC

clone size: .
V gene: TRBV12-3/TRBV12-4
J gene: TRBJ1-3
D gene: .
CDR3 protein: CASQTVSGNTIYF
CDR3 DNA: TGTGCCAGTCAAACGGTCTCTGGAAACACCATATATTTT

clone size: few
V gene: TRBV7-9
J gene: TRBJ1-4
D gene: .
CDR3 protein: CASKRGGVDEKLFF
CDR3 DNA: TGTGCGAGCAAAAGGGGAGGGGTTGATGAAAAACTGTTTTTT

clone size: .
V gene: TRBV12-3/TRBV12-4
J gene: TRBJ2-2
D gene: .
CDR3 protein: CASSFHRVGGELFF
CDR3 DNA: TGTGCCAGCAGTTTTCATCGGGTGGGCGGGGAGCTGTTTTTT

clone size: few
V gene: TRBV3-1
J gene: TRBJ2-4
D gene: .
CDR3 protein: CASSQELAGLGNIQYF
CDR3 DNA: TGTGCCAGCAGCCAAGAGCTGGCAGGGCTGGGGAACATTCAGTACTTC

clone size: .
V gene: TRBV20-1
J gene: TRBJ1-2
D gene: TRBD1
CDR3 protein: CSARVGPGQGAGYGYTF
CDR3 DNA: TGCAGTGCTAGAGTTGGGCCGGGACAGGGGGCGGGCTATGGCTACACCTTC

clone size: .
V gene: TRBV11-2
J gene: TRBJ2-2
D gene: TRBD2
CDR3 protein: CASSRREGYSGELFF
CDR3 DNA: TGTGCCAGCAGCCGACGGGAGGGTTATTCCGGGGAGCTGTTTTTT

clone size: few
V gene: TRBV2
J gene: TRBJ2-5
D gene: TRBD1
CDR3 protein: CASDRGLGETQYF
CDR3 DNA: TGTGCCAGCGACAGGGGGCTAGGAGAGACCCAGTACTTC

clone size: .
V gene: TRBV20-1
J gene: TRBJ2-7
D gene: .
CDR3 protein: CSARDLGLFEQYF
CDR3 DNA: TGCAGTGCTAGAGATCTCGGGTTGTTCGAGCAGTACTTC

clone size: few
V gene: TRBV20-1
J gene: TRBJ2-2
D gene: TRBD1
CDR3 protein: CSAPPRTGGNTGELFF
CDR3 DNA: TGCAGTGCTCCACCAAGGACAGGGGGAAACACCGGGGAGCTGTTTTTT

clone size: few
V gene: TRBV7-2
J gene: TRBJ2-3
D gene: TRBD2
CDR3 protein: CASSASGGRADTQYF
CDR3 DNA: TGTGCCAGCAGCGCTAGCGGGGGGAGGGCAGATACGCAGTATTTT

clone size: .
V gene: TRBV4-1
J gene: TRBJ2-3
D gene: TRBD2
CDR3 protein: CASSQTNGGSTQYF
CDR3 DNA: TGCGCCAGCAGCCAAACAAACGGGGGGAGTACGCAGTATTTT

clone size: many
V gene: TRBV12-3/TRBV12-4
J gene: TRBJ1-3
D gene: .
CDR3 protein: CASSWRRYSGNTIYF
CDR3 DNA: TGTGCCAGCAGTTGGCGCCGTTACTCTGGAAACACCATATATTTT

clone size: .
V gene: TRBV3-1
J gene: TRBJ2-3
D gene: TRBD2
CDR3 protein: CASSQEISGGPTDTQYF
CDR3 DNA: TGTGCCAGCAGCCAAGAGATTAGCGGGGGACCCACAGATACGCAGTATTTT

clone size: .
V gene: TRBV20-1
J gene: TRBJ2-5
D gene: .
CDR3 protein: CSAYPPTGVQETQYF
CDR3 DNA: TGCAGTGCTTACCCACCGACAGGTGTCCAAGAGACCCAGTACTTC

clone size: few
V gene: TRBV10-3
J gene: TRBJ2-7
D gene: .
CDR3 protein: CAISWDGSTYEQYF
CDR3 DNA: TGTGCCATCAGCTGGGACGGATCAACCTACGAGCAGTACTTC

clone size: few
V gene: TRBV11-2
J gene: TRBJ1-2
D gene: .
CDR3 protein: CASSLTGARGYTF
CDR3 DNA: TGTGCCAGCAGCCTGACAGGCGCTAGGGGCTACACCTTC

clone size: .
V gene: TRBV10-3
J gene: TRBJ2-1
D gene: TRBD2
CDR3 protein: CAISASGKNNEQFF
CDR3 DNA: TGTGCCATCAGTGCTAGCGGGAAAAACAATGAGCAGTTCTTC

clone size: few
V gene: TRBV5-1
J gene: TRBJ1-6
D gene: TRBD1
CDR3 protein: CASSGGQGLTNSPLHF
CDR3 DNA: TGCGCCAGCAGCGGGGGACAGGGGCTGACTAATTCACCCCTCCACTTT

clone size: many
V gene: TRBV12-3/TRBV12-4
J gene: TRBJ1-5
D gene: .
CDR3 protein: CASSSGSNQPQHF
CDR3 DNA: TGTGCCAGCAGTTCAGGGAGCAATCAGCCCCAGCATTTT

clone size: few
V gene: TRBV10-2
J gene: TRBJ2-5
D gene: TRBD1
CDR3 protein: CASSGVGQGIETQYF
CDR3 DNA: TGCGCCAGCAGTGGGGTAGGACAGGGGATCGAGACCCAGTACTTC

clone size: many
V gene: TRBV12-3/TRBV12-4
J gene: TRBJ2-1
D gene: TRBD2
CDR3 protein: CASSLGLAGGLGEQFF
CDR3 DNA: TGTGCCAGCAGTTTGGGACTAGCGGGGGGGCTAGGTGAGCAGTTCTTC

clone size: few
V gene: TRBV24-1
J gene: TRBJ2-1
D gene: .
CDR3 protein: CATSDYLQGRPNEQFF
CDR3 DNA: TGTGCCACCAGTGATTATTTGCAGGGGCGGCCCAATGAGCAGTTCTTC

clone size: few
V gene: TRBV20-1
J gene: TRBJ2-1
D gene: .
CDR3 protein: CSASRRSSYNEQFF
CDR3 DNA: TGCAGTGCTAGTCGTAGGAGCTCCTACAATGAGCAGTTCTTC

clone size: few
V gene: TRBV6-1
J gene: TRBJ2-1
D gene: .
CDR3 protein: CATLGGGPFSYNEQFF
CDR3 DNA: TGTGCCACCCTCGGTGGGGGCCCCTTCTCCTACAATGAGCAGTTCTTC

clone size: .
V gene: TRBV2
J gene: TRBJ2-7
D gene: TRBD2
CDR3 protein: CASSRSGTSGFYEQYF
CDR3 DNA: TGTGCCAGCAGCCGATCCGGGACTAGCGGGTTCTACGAGCAGTACTTC

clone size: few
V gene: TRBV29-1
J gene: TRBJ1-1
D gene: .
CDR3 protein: CSIGRKNTEAFF
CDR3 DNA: TGCAGCATAGGACGGAAGAACACTGAAGCTTTCTTT

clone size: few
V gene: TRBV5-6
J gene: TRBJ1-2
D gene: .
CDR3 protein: CASSLWQGYGYTF
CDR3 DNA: TGTGCCAGCAGCTTGTGGCAGGGTTATGGCTACACCTTC

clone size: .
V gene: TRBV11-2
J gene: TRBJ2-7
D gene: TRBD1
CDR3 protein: CASSSSGTGSYEQYF
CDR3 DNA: TGTGCCAGCAGTTCCTCCGGGACAGGTTCCTACGAGCAGTACTTC

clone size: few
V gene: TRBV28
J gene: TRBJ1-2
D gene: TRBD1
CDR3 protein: CASSLGTVGGYTF
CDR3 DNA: TGTGCCAGTTCCCTCGGGACAGTCGGTGGCTACACCTTC

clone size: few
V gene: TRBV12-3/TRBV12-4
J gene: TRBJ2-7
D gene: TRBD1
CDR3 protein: CASSGGTGRQQYF
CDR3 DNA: TGTGCCAGCAGTGGAGGGACAGGGCGGCAGCAGTACTTC

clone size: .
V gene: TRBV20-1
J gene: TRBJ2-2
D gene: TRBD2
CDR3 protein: CSARDPTSGGNTGELFF
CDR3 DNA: TGCAGTGCTAGAGATCCGACTAGCGGGGGGAACACCGGGGAGCTGTTTTTT

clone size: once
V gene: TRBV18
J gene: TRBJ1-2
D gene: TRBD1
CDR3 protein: CASSPVAGGASDGYTF
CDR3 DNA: TGTGCCAGCTCACCAGTGGCAGGGGGCGCATCGGATGGCTACACCTTC

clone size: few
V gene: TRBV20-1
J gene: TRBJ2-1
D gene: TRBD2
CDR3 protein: CSARGGRASGNEQFF
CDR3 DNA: TGCAGTGCTAGAGGGGGGAGGGCTAGTGGAAATGAGCAGTTCTTC